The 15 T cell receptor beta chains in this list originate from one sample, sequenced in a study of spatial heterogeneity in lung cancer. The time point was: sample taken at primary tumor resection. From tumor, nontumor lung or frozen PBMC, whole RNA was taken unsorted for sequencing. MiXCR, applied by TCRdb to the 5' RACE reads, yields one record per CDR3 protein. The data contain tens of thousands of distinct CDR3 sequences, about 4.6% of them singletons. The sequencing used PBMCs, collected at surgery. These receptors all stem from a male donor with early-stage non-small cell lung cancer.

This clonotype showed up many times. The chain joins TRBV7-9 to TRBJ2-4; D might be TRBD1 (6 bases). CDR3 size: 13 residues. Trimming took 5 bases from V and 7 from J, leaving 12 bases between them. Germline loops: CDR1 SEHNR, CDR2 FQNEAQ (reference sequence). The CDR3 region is CASSPWDINIQYF. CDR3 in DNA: TGTGCCAGCAGCCCATGGGACATCAACATTCAGTACTTC.

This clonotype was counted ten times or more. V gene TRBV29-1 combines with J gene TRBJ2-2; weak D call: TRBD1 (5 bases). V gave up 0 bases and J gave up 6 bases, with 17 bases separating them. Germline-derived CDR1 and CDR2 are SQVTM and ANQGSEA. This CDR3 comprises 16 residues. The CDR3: CSVEEPRVTSAGELFF. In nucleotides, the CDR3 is TGCAGCGTTGAAGAGCCCAGGGTAACATCCGCCGGGGAGCTGTTTTTT.

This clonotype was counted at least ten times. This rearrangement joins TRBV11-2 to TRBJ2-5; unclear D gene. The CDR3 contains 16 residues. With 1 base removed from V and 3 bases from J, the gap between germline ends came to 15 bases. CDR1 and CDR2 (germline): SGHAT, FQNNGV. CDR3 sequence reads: CASSLGPPGPKETQYF. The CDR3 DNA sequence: TGTGCCAGCAGCTTAGGTCCTCCGGGTCCTAAAGAGACCCAGTACTTC.

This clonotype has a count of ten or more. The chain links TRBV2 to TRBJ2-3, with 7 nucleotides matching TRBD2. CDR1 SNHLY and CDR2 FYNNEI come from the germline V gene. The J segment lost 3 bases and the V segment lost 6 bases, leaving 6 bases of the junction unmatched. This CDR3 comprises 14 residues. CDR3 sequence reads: CASRVGLGTDTQYF. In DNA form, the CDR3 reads TGTGCCAGCAGGGTCGGACTAGGGACAGATACGCAGTATTTT.

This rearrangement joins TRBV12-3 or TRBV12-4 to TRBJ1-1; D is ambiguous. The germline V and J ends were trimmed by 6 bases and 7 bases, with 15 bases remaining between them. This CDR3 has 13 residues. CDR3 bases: TGTGCCAGCAGCTTAAACAGAGAGATTGAAGCTTTCTTT. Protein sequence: CASSLNREIEAFF.

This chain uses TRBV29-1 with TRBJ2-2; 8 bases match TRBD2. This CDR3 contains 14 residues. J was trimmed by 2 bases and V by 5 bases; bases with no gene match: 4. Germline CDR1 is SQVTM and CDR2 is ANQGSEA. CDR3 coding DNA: TGCAGCGTTCGACTAGCGCAAAACACCGGGGAGCTGTTTTTT. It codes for CSVRLAQNTGELFF.

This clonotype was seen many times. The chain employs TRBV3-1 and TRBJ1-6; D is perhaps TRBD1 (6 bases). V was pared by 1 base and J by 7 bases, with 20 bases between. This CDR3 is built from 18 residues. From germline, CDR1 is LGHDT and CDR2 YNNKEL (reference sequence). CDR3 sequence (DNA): TGTGCCAGCAGCCAAGGAGGGGGACGGCGGCAAGGAAATTCACCCCTCCACTTT. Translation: CASSQGGGRRQGNSPLHF.

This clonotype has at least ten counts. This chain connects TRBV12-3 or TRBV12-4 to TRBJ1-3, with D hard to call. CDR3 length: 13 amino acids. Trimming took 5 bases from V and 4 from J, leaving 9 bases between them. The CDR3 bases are TGTGCCAGCAGTATCCTCCAGGGAAACACCATATATTTT. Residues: CASSILQGNTIYF.

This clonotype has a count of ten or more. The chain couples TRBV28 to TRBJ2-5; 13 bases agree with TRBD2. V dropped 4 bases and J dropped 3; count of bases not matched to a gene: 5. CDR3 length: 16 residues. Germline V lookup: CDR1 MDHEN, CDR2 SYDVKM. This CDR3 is CASSSALAGGKETQYF. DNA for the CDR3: TGTGCCAGCAGTTCCGCACTAGCGGGAGGGAAAGAGACCCAGTACTTC. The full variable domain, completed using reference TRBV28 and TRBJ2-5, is DVKVTQSSRYLVKRTGEKVFLECVQDMDHENMFWYRQDPGLGLRLIYFSYDVKMKEKGDIPEGYSVSREKKERFSLILESASTNQTSMYLCASSSALAGGKETQYFGPGTRLLVL.

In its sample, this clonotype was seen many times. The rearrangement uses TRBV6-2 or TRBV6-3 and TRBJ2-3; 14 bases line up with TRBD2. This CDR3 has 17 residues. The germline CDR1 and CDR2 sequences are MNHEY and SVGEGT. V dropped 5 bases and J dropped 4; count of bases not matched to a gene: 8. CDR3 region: CASSPGLAGVSADTQYF. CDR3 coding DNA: TGTGCCAGCAGTCCGGGACTAGCGGGAGTGTCAGCAGATACGCAGTATTTT.

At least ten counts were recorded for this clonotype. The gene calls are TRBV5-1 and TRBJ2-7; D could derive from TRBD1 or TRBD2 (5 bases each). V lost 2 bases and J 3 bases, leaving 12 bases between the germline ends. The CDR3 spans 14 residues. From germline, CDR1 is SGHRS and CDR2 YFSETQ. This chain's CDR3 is CASSFRDGFYEQYF. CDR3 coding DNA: TGCGCCAGCAGCTTTCGGGACGGTTTCTACGAGCAGTACTTC.

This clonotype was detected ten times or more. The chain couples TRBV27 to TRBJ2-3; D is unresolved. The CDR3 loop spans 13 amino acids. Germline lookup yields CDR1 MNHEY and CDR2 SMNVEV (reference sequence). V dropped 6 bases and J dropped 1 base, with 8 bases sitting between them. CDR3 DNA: TGTGCCAGCAGGCCCCTGGGCACAGATACGCAGTATTTT. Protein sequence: CASRPLGTDTQYF.

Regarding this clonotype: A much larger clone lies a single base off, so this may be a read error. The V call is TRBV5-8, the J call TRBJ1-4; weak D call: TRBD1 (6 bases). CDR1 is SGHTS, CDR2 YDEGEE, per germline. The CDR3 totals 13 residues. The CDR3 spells CASSGGLNGKLFF. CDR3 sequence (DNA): TGTGCCAGCAGCGGGGGCCTTAATGGAAAACTGTTTTTT.

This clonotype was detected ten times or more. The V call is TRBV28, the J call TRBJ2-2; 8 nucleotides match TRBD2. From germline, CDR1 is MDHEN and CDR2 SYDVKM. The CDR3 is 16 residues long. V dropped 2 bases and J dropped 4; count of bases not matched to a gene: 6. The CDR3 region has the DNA TGTGCCAGCAGTTTACTCACGGGAGGGTCCACCGGGGAGCTGTTTTTT. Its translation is CASSLLTGGSTGELFF.

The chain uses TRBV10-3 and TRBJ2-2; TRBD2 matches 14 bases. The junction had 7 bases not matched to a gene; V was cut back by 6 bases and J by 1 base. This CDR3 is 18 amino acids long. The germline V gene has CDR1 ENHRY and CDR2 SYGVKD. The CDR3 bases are TGTGCCATCAGAAAGACTAGCGGGAGGGGACTGAACACCGGGGAGCTGTTTTTT. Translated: CAIRKTSGRGLNTGELFF.